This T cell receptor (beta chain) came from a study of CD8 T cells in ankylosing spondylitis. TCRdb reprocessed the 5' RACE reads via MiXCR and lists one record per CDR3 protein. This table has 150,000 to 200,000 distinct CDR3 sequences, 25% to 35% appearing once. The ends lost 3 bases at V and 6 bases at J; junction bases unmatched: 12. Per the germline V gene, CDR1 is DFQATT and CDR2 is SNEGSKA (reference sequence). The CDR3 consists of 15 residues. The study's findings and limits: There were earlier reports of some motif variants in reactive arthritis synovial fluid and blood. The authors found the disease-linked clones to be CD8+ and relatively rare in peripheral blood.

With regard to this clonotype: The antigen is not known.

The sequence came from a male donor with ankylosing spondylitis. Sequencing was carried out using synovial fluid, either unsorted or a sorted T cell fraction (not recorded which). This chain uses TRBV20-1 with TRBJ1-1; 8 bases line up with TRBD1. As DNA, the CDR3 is TGCAGTGCTAGCGCCCCCGGTGGACAGGGCGCTGAAGCTTTCTTT. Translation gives CSASAPGGQGAEAFF.